Each of the 15 T cell receptor beta chains below was sequenced from the same sample in a study of blood T cell repertoires in COVID-19. Libraries were prepared by immunoSEQ multiplex PCR; TCRdb keeps only in-frame clonotypes and omits some of them. There are around 300,000 clones in the sample; 88% occur only once, and 2% to 2.5% lies in the top ten. Sequenced input: PBMCs or T cells enriched from blood (not recorded which). These receptors all come from a woman aged 55-69 years in a cohort exposed to, infected with or recovered from COVID-19 (not recorded which).

The gene calls are TRBV15 and TRBJ2-7; D possibly corresponds to TRBD2 (5 bases). This CDR3 is built from 15 residues. Trimming shortened V by 1 base and J by 3 bases, and 13 bases separated the two germline ends. Germline V gene lookup returns CDR1 LNHNV and CDR2 YYDKDF (reference sequence). CDR3 loop: CATSRGPGGDYEQYF. The CDR3 DNA follows: TGTGCCACCAGCAGAGGGCCAGGAGGTGACTACGAGCAGTACTTC.

The chain carries TRBV28 and TRBJ1-5, with 7 bases fitting TRBD1. V lost 6 bases, J lost 0 bases, and 8 bases stayed unmatched. CDR3 length: 16 residues. Looked up from germline, CDR1 is MDHEN and CDR2 is SYDVKM. Here the CDR3 DNA reads TGTGCCAGCAGACCCGACAGGGCGCATAGCAATCAGCCCCAGCATTTT. Its translation: CASRPDRAHSNQPQHF.

The J gene is TRBJ1-2, the V gene TRBV2, with 9 bases matching TRBD1. The CDR3 consists of 19 residues. Germline values: CDR1 SNHLY, CDR2 FYNNEI. V lost 6 bases, J lost 5 bases, and 22 bases stayed unmatched. The chain's CDR3 is CASRGGSSGQGAGRYGYTF. The CDR3 DNA reads as TGTGCCAGCAGGGGGGGATCCTCGGGACAGGGCGCCGGGAGGTATGGCTACACCTTC.

The chain has TRBV4-2 and TRBJ1-2; TRBD1 is a possible D gene (6 bases). Germline assignment: CDR1 LGHNA and CDR2 YNFKEQ. This CDR3 has 17 amino acids. Trimming pared 2 bases from V and 3 bases from J, leaving 19 bases between. CDR3 in DNA: TGTGCCAGCAGCCAAACAACTTCGACAGGAGCCTACTATGGCTACACCTTC. It encodes CASSQTTSTGAYYGYTF.

The rearrangement joins TRBV20-1 to TRBJ2-5; the D gene is possibly TRBD2 (6 bases). The CDR3 spans 10 residues. Trimming cost V 0 bases and J 12 bases, with 8 bases left between them. The V gene's germline CDR1 is DFQATT and CDR2 SNEGSKA (reference sequence). CDR3 amino acids: CSARDVAEYF. CDR3 in DNA: TGCAGTGCTAGAGATGTAGCGGAGTACTTC.

The V call is TRBV27, the J call TRBJ1-2, with 10 bases aligning to TRBD1. Germline CDR1 reads MNHEY; CDR2 reads SMNVEV (reference sequence). After removal of 3 bases from V and 7 bases from J, the junction contained 5 bases not matched to a gene. This CDR3 is built from 14 residues. The CDR3 DNA reads TGTGCCAGCAGTTTTCGGGACAGGGGCCTTGGCTACACCTTC. Translated: CASSFRDRGLGYTF.

The chain joins TRBV11-3 to TRBJ2-1; TRBD2 might be the D (5 bases). V gave up 0 bases and J gave up 12 bases, with 12 bases separating them. The germline gives CDR1 SGHNT, CDR2 YENEEA. This CDR3 has 13 amino acids. Written as DNA, the CDR3 is TGTGCCAGCAGCTTAGATCGGATGAGCGGGCAGTTCTTC. Protein: CASSLDRMSGQFF.

The chain has TRBV14 and TRBJ2-5; 13 nucleotides match TRBD2. J gave up 5 bases and V 0 bases, and 18 bases lay outside the gene matches. The length of the CDR3 is 21 residues. Germline values: CDR1 SGHDN, CDR2 FVKESK. The CDR3 bases are TGTGCCAGCAGCCAAGATTTTACGTGGGGACTAGCGGGAAGAAAGAGGGAGACCCAGTACTTC. Translated, it gives CASSQDFTWGLAGRKRETQYF. Full variable domain (missing parts from reference TRBV14 and TRBJ2-5): EAGVTQFPSHSVIEKGQTVTLRCDPISGHDNLYWYRRVMGKEIKFLLHFVKESKQDESGMPNNRFLAERTGGTYSTLKVQPAELEDSGVYFCASSQDFTWGLAGRKRETQYFGPGTRLLVL.

CDR3 coding DNA: TGTGCCAGCAGCCCTCCTAGACTAGCGGGAGGGCCGAATGAGCAGTTCTTC. Its protein product is CASSPPRLAGGPNEQFF. The V and J genes are TRBV7-2 and TRBJ2-1; 14 bases map to TRBD2. V was pared by 5 bases and J by 7 bases, with 10 bases of the junction left unmatched. The length of the CDR3 is 17 residues. Germline loops: CDR1 SGHTA, CDR2 FQGNSA.

V is TRBV9 and J is TRBJ2-1, with D unresolved. From germline, CDR1 is SGDLS and CDR2 YYNGEE. The CDR3 is made up of 16 amino acids. Trimming took 2 bases from V and 2 from J, leaving 14 bases between them. In DNA form, the CDR3 reads TGTGCCAGCAGCGTCGGTGATACAGTGACCTACAATGAGCAGTTCTTC. Residues: CASSVGDTVTYNEQFF.

The rearrangement joins TRBV5-1 to TRBJ2-2, with D maybe TRBD1 (6 bases). CDR1 is SGHRS, CDR2 YFSETQ, per germline. Trimming cost V 5 bases and J 0 bases, with 11 bases left between them. The CDR3 runs to 15 residues. The CDR3 nucleotides are TGCGCCAGCAGGGCAGGACAGCCGAACACCGGGGAGCTGTTTTTT. Residues: CASRAGQPNTGELFF. Based on the CDR3 plus reference TRBV5-1 and TRBJ2-2, the full variable domain is KAGVTQTPRYLIKTRGQQVTLSCSPISGHRSVSWYQQTPGQGLQFLFEYFSETQRNKGNFPGRFSGRQFSNSRSEMNVSTLELGDSALYLCASRAGQPNTGELFFGEGSRLTVL.

The sample holds one count of this clone. The chain couples TRBV18 to TRBJ2-3; no clear D gene. V lost 2 bases to trimming and J lost 2 bases, with 8 bases between them. Per the germline V gene, CDR1 is KGHSH and CDR2 is LQKENI. This CDR3 is 14 amino acids long. CDR3 amino acids: CASSPISLTDTQYF. In DNA form, the CDR3 reads TGTGCCAGCTCACCAATATCCCTCACAGATACGCAGTATTTT.

V usage is TRBV7-9 and J usage is TRBJ2-1, with 7 nucleotides matching TRBD2. The CDR3 contains 16 residues. With 2 bases clipped from V and 7 bases from J, the junction kept 11 bases outside the gene matches. The germline CDR1 and CDR2 sequences are SEHNR and FQNEAQ (reference sequence). CDR3 sequence: CASSLRGRTSFNEQFF. For the CDR3, the DNA is TGTGCCAGCAGCTTACGGGGGAGGACTAGTTTTAATGAGCAGTTCTTC. The full variable domain, its missing parts supplied by reference TRBV7-9 and TRBJ2-1, is DTGVSQNPRHKITKRGQNVTFRCDPISEHNRLYWYRQTLGQGPEFLTYFQNEAQLEKSRLLSDRFSAERPKGSFSTLEIQRTEQGDSAMYLCASSLRGRTSFNEQFFGPGTRLTVL.

The V and J genes are TRBV28 and TRBJ2-1; 12 positions agree with TRBD2. The CDR3 extends over 18 amino acids. CDR1 is MDHEN and CDR2 is SYDVKM in the germline V gene. J gave up 2 bases and V 6 bases, and 11 bases lay outside the gene matches. In nucleotides, the CDR3 is TGTGCCAGCAGCCGGGGCACTAGCGGGAGGAAGGCCTACAATGAGCAGTTCTTC. It specifies CASSRGTSGRKAYNEQFF.

V usage is TRBV11-3 and J usage is TRBJ2-2; D is undetermined. Between the trimmed V and J ends, which lost 6 bases and 0 bases, there was a span of 11 bases. The germline CDR1 and CDR2 sequences are SGHNT and YENEEA. The CDR3 sequence is 15 residues long. CDR3: CASRVGPANTGELFF. CDR3 DNA: TGTGCCAGCAGAGTGGGCCCAGCGAACACCGGGGAGCTGTTTTTT.